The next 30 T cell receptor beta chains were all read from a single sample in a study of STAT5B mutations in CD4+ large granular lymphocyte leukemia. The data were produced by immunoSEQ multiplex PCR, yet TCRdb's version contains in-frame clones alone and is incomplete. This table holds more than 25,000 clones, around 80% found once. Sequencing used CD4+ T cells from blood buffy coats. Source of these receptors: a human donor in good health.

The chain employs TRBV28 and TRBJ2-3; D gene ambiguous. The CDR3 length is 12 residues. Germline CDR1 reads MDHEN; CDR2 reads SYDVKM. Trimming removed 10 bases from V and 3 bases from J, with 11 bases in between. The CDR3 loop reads CATERRTDTQYF. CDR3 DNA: TGTGCCACCGAACGTCGGACAGATACGCAGTATTTT.

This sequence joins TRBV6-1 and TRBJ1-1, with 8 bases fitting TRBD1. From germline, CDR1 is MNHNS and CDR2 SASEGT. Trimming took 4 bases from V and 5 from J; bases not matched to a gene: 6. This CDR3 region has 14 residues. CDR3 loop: CASSAAGGGTEAFF. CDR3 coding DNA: TGTGCCAGCAGTGCCGCAGGGGGCGGTACTGAAGCTTTCTTT.

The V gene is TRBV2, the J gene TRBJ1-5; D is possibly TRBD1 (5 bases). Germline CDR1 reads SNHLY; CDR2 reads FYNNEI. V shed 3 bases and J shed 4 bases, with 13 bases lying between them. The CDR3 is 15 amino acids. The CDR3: CASSELRGTNQPQHF. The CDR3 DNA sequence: TGTGCCAGCAGTGAGCTTCGGGGGACGAATCAGCCCCAGCATTTT.

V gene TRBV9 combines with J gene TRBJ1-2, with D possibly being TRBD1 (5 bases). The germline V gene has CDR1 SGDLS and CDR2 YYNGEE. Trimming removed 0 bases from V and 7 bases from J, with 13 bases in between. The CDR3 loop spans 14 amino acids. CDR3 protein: CASSVVGGRSGYTF. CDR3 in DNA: TGTGCCAGCAGCGTAGTTGGGGGGAGGTCTGGCTACACCTTC.

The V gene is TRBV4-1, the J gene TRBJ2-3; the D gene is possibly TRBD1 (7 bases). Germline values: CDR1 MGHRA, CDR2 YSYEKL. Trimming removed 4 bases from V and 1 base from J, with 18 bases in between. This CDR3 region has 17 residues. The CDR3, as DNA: TGCGCCAGCAGCCGACCTAACAGGGGCGGGGGCACAGATACGCAGTATTTT. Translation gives CASSRPNRGGGTDTQYF.

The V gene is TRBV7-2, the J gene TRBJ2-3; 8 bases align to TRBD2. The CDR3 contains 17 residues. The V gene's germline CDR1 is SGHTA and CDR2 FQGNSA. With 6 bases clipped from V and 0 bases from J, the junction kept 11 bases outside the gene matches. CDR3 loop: CASRLLGAGGSTDTQYF. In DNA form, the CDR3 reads TGTGCCAGCAGGCTCCTAGGTGCGGGGGGAAGCACAGATACGCAGTATTTT.

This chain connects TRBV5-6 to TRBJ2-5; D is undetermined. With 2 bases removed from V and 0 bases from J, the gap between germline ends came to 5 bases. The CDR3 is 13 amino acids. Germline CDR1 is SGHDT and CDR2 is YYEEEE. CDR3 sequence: CASSFRNQETQYF. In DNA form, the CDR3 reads TGTGCCAGCAGCTTCCGGAACCAAGAGACCCAGTACTTC.

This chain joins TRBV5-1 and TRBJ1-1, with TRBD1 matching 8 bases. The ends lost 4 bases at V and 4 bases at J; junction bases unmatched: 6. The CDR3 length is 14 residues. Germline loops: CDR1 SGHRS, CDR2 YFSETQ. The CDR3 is CASSPQTGGTEAFF. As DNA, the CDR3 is TGCGCCAGCAGCCCTCAAACAGGGGGCACTGAAGCTTTCTTT.

The CDR3: CASGRDTYATDTQYF. CDR3 DNA sequence: TGTGCTAGTGGCCGGGACACCTATGCCACAGATACGCAGTATTTT. This chain uses TRBV12-5 with TRBJ2-3; D may be TRBD1 (6 bases). V was trimmed by 6 bases and J by 2 bases, leaving 15 bases between them. The CDR3 is 15 residues long. Germline CDR1 and CDR2: LGHNT and FRNRAP.

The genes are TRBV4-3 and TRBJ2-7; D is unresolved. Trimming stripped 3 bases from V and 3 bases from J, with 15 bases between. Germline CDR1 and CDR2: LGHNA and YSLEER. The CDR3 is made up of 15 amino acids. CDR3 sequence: CASSHNPGFSYEQYF. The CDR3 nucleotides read TGCGCCAGCAGCCATAACCCCGGCTTCAGCTACGAGCAGTACTTC.

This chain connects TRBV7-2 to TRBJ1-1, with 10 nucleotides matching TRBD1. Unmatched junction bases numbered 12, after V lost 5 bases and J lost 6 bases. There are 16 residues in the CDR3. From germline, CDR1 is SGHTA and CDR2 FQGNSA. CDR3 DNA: TGTGCCAGCAGCCCCCGACAGGGGGCTGGGGAGGCTGAAGCTTTCTTT. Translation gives CASSPRQGAGEAEAFF. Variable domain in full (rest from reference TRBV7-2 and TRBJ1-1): GAGVSQSPSNKVTEKGKDVELRCDPISGHTALYWYRQSLGQGLEFLIYFQGNSAPDKSGLPSDRFSAERTGGSVSTLTIQRTQQEDSAVYLCASSPRQGAGEAEAFFGQGTRLTVV.

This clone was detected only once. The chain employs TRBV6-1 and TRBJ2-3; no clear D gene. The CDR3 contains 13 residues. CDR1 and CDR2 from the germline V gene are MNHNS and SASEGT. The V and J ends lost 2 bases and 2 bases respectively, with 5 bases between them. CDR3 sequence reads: CASSELATDTQYF. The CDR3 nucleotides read TGTGCCAGCAGTGAACTTGCCACAGATACGCAGTATTTT.

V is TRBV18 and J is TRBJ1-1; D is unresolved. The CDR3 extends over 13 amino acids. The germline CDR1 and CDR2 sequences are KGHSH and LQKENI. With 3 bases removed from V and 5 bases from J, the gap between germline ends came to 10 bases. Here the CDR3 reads CASSPRRATEAFF. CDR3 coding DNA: TGTGCCAGCTCACCGCGGAGGGCTACTGAAGCTTTCTTT.

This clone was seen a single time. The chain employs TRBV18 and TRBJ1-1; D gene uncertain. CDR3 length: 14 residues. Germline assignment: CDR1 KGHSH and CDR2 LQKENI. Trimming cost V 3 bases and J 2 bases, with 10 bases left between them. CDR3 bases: TGTGCCAGCTCACCCCTAATGGGTAACACTGAAGCTTTCTTT. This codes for CASSPLMGNTEAFF.

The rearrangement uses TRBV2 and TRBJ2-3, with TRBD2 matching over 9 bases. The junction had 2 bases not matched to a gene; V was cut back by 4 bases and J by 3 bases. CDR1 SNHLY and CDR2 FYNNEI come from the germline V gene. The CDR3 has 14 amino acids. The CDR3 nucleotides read TGTGCCAGCAGTGGACTAGCGGTAACAGATACGCAGTATTTT. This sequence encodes CASSGLAVTDTQYF.

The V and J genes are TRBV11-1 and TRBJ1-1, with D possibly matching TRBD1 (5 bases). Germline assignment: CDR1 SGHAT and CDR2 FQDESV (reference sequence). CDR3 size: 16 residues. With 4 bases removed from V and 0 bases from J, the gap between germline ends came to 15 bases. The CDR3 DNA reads TGTGCCAGCAGCTCCGCCGGTGTCAGGGTGAACACTGAAGCTTTCTTT. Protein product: CASSSAGVRVNTEAFF.

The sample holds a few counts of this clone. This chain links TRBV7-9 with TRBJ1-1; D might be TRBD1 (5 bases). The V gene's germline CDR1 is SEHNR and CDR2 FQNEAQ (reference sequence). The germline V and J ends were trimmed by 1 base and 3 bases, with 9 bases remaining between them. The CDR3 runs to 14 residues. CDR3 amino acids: CASSLGAGDTEAFF. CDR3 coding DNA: TGTGCCAGCAGCTTAGGGGCGGGGGACACTGAAGCTTTCTTT.

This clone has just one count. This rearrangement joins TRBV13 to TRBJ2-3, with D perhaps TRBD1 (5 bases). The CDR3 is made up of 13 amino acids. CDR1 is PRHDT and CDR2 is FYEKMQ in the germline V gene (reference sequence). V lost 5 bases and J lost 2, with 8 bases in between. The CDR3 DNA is TGTGCCAGCAGCCAGGGATACACAGATACGCAGTATTTT. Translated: CASSQGYTDTQYF.

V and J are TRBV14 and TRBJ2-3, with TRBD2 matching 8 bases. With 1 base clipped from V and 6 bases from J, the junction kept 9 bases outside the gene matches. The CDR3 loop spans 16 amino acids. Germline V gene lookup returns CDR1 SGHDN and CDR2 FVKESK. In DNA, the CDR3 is TGTGCCAGCAGCCAAGGTGGCCGGGGGGGCCAGGATACGCAGTATTTT. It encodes CASSQGGRGGQDTQYF.

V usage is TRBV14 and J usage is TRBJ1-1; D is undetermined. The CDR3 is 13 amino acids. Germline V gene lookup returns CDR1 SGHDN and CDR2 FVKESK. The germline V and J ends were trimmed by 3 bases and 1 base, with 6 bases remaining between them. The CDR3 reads CASSQVRNTEAFF. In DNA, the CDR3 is TGTGCCAGCAGCCAGGTCCGGAACACTGAAGCTTTCTTT.

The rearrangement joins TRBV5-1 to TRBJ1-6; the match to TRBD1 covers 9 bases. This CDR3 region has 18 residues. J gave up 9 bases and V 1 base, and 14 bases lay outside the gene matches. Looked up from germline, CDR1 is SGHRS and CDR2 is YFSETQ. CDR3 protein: CASSLSGSGQGPFSPLHF. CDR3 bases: TGCGCCAGCAGCTTGTCGGGCTCCGGACAGGGGCCTTTTTCACCCCTCCACTTT.

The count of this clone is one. CDR3 loop: CASSSSGVLFNEQFF. The CDR3 region has the DNA TGTGCCAGCAGTTCTAGCGGGGTTTTGTTCAATGAGCAGTTCTTC. The chain employs TRBV6-5 and TRBJ2-1; 9 bases line up with TRBD2. The V gene's germline CDR1 is MNHEY and CDR2 SVGAGI. The CDR3 has 15 residues. The V gene end was trimmed by 4 bases and the J gene end by 6 bases; junction bases not matched to a gene: 7.

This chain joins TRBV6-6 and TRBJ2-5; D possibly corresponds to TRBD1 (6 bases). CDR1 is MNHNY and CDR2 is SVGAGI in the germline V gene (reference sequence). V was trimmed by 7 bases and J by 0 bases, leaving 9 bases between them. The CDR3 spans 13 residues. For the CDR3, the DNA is TGTGCCAGCACCGGGACACACCAAGAGACCCAGTACTTC. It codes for CASTGTHQETQYF.

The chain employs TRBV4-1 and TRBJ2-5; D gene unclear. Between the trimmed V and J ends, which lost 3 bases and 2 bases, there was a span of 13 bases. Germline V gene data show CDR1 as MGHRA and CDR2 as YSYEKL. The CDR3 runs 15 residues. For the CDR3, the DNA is TGCGCCAGCAGCCATACGCATGGGGTACAAGAGACCCAGTACTTC. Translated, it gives CASSHTHGVQETQYF.

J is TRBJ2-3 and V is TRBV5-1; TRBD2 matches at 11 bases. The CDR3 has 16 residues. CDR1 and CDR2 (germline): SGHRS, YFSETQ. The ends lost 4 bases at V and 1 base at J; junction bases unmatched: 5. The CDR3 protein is CASSLGLAGGTDTQYF. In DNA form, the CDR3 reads TGCGCCAGCAGCCTCGGACTAGCGGGTGGCACAGATACGCAGTATTTT.

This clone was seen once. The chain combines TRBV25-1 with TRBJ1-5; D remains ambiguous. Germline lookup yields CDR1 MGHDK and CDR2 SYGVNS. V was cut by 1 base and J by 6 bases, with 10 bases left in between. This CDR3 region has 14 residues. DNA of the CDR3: TGTGCCAGCAGTGAATCGGGGTCAGGTCAGCCCCAGCATTTT. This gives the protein CASSESGSGQPQHF. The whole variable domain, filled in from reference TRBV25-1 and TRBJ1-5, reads EADIYQTPRYLVIGTGKKITLECSQTMGHDKMYWYQQDPGMELHLIHYSYGVNSTEKGDLSSESTVSRIRTEHFPLTLESARPSHTSQYLCASSESGSGQPQHFGDGTRLSIL.

CDR3 residues: CASSPNFNQPQHF. The DNA of the CDR3 is TGTGCCAGTAGCCCGAATTTCAATCAGCCCCAGCATTTT. The V and J genes are TRBV19 and TRBJ1-5, with D uncertain. The CDR3 extends over 13 amino acids. The germline V gene has CDR1 LNHDA and CDR2 SQIVND (reference sequence). V shed 6 bases and J shed 3 bases, with 9 bases lying between them. Together with reference TRBV19 and TRBJ1-5, the CDR3 gives the full variable domain: DGGITQSPKYLFRKEGQNVTLSCEQNLNHDAMYWYRQDPGQGLRLIYYSQIVNDFQKGDIAEGYSVSREKKESFPLTVTSAQKNPTAFYLCASSPNFNQPQHFGDGTRLSIL.

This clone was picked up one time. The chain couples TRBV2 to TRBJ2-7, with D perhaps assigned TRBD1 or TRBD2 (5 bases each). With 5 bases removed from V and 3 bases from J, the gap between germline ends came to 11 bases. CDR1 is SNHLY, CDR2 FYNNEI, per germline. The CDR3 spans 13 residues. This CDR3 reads CASSPGARYEQYF. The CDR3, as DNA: TGTGCCAGCAGTCCCGGGGCCCGCTACGAGCAGTACTTC.

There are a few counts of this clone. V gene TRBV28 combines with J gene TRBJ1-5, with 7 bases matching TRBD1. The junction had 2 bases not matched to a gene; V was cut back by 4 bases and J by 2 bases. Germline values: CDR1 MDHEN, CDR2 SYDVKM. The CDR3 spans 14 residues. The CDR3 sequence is CASSSDRGNQPQHF. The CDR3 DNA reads TGTGCCAGCAGTTCAGACAGGGGCAATCAGCCCCAGCATTTT. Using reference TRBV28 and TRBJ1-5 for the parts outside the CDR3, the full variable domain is DVKVTQSSRYLVKRTGEKVFLECVQDMDHENMFWYRQDPGLGLRLIYFSYDVKMKEKGDIPEGYSVSREKKERFSLILESASTNQTSMYLCASSSDRGNQPQHFGDGTRLSIL.

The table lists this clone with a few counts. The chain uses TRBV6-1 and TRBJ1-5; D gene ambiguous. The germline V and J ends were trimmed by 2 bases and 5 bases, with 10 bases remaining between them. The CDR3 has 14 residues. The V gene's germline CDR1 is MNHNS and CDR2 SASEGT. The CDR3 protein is CASSESSPYQPQHF. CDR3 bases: TGTGCCAGCAGTGAAAGTTCCCCCTATCAGCCCCAGCATTTT.